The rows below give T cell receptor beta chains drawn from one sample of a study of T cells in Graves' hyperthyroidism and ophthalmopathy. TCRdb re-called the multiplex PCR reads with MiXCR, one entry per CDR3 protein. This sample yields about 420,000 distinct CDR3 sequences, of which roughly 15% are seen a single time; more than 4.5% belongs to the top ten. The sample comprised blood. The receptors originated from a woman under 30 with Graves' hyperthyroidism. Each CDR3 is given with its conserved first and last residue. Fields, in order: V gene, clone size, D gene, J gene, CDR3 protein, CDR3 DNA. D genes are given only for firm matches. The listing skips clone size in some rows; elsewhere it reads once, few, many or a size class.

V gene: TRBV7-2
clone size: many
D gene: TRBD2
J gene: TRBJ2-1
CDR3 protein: CACSLPTWRAGGQGNEQFF
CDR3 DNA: TGTGCCTGCAGCTTACCGACCTGGAGAGCGGGAGGGCAAGGGAATGAGCAGTTCTTC

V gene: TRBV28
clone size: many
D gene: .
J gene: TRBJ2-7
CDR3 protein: CASSFVGTYEQYF
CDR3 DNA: TGTGCCAGCAGTTTTGTGGGAACCTACGAGCAGTACTTC

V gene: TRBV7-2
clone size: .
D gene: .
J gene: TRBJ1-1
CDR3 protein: CASSQGPGSGTEAFF
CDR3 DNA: TGCGCCAGCAGCCAAGGCCCGGGGAGCGGCACTGAAGCTTTCTTT

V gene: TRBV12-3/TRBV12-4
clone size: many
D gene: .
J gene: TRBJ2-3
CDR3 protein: CASSFMEGTDTQYF
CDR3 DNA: TGTGCCAGCAGTTTTATGGAGGGCACAGATACGCAGTATTTT

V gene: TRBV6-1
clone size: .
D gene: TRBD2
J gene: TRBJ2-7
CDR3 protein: CASRTGLAGFYEQYF
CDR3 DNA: TGTGCCAGCAGGACGGGACTAGCGGGGTTCTACGAGCAGTACTTC

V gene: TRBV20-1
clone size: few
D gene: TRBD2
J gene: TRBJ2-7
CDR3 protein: CSARETSGRFYEQYF
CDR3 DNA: TGCAGTGCTAGAGAAACTAGCGGGAGGTTCTACGAGCAGTACTTC

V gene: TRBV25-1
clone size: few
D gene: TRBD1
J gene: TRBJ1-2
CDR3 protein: CASSEYTGVYGYTF
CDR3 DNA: TGTGCCAGCAGTGAATACACAGGGGTCTATGGCTACACCTTC

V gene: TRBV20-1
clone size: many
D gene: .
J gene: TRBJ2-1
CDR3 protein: CSARGHSISYNEQFF
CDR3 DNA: TGCAGTGCTAGAGGACACAGTATCTCCTACAATGAGCAGTTCTTC

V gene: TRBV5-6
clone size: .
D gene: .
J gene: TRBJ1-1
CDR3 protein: CASTPAPRNTEAFF
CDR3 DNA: TGTGCCAGCACCCCAGCCCCCAGAAACACTGAAGCTTTCTTT

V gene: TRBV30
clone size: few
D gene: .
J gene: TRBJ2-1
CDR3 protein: CAWSVLHYNEQFF
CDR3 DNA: TGTGCCTGGAGTGTACTACACTACAATGAGCAGTTCTTC

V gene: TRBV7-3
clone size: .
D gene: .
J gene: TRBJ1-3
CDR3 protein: CASSSSSPGNTIYF
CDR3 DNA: TGTGCCAGCAGCTCCTCTTCTCCTGGAAACACCATATATTTT

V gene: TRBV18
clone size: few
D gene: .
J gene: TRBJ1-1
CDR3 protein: CASSPIDRTEAFF
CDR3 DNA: TGTGCCAGCTCACCGATAGACAGGACTGAAGCTTTCTTT

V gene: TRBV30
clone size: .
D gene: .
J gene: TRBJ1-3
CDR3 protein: CAWGPGHSGNTIYF
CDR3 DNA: TGTGCCTGGGGACCGGGACACTCTGGAAACACCATATATTTT

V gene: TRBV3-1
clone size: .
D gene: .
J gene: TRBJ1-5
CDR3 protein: CASSQDSRGGNQPQHF
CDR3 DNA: TGTGCCAGCAGCCAAGATAGTAGAGGGGGCAATCAGCCCCAGCATTTT

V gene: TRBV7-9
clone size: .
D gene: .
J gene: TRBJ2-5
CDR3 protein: CASSPGPILETQYF
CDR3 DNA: TGTGCCAGCAGCCCCGGGCCCATCTTAGAGACCCAGTACTTC

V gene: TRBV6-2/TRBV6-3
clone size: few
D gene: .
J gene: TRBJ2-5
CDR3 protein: CASRDSSLVPQYF
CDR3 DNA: TGTGCCAGCAGGGACTCCTCATTGGTCCCCCAGTACTTC

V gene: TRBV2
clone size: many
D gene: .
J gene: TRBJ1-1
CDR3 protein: CASSEAMNTEAFF
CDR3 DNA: TGTGCCAGCAGTGAAGCAATGAACACTGAAGCTTTCTTT

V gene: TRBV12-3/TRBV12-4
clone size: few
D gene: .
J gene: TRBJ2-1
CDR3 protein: CASSPPAITEQFF
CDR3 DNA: TGTGCCAGCAGCCCCCCTGCCATCACTGAGCAGTTCTTC

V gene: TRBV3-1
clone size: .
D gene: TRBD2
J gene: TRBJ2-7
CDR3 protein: CASSQPRGTSGSYEQYF
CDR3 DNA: TGTGCCAGCAGCCAACCCCGCGGGACTAGCGGATCCTACGAGCAGTACTTC

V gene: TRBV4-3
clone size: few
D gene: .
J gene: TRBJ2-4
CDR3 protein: CASSQSTGNIQYF
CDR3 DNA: TGCGCCAGCAGCCAATCGACAGGAAACATTCAGTACTTC

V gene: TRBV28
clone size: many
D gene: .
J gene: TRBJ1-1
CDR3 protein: CASSPNPGRNTEAFF
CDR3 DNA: TGTGCCAGCAGTCCCAATCCCGGGAGGAACACTGAAGCTTTCTTT

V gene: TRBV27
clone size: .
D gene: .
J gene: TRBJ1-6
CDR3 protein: CASTNWDPNSPLHF
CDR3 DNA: TGTGCCAGCACAAACTGGGACCCTAATTCACCCCTCCACTTT

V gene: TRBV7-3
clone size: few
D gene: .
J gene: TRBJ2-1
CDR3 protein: CASAERAYNEQFF
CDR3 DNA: TGTGCCAGCGCTGAGCGGGCCTACAATGAGCAGTTCTTC

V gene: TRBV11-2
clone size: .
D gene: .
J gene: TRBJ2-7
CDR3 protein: CASSLGPLFEQYF
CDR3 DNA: TGTGCCAGCAGCTTAGGTCCCCTCTTCGAGCAGTACTTC

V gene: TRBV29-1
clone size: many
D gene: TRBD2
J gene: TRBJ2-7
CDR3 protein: CSGFGLAGDEQYF
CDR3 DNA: TGCAGCGGTTTTGGACTAGCGGGAGACGAGCAGTACTTC

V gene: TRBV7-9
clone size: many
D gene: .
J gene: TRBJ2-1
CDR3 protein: CASSPKQGETYNEQFF
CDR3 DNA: TGTGCCAGCAGCCCGAAACAGGGAGAGACCTACAATGAGCAGTTCTTC

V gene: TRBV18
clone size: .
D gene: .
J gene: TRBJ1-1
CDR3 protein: CASASSGLNTEAFF
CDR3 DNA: TGTGCCAGCGCAAGTTCGGGATTGAACACTGAAGCTTTCTTT

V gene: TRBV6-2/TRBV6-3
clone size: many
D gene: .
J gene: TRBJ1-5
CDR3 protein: CASSYFWEVNQPQHF
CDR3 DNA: TGTGCCAGCAGTTATTTCTGGGAGGTTAATCAGCCCCAGCATTTT

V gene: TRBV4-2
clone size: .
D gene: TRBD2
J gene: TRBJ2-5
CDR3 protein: CASSHPGLAGEETQYF
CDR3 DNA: TGTGCCAGCAGCCACCCAGGACTAGCGGGAGAAGAGACCCAGTACTTC

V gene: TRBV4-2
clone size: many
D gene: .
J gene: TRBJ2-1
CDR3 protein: CASSQDTGGDNEQFF
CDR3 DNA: TGTGCCAGCAGCCAAGATACAGGGGGGGACAATGAGCAGTTCTTC

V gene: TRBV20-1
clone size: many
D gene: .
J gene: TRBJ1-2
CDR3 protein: CSARDLVHGYTF
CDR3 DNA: TGCAGTGCTAGAGATCTGGTTCATGGCTACACCTTC

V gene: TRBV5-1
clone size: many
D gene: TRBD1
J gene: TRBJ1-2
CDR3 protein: CASSLDGTGRDSGGYTF
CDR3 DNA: TGCGCCAGCAGCTTGGATGGGACAGGGAGAGACTCAGGTGGCTACACCTTC

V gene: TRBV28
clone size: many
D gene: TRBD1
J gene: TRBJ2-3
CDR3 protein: CASNSDREHTDTQYF
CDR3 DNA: TGTGCCAGCAATTCGGACAGGGAACACACAGATACGCAGTATTTT

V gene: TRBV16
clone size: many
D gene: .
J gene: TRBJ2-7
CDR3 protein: CASSQSPQSYEQYF
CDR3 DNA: TGTGCCAGCAGCCAATCGCCGCAGTCCTACGAGCAGTACTTC

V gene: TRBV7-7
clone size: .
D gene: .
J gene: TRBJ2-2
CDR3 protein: CASSLDAGSTGELFF
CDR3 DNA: TGTGCTAGCAGCTTAGATGCAGGTAGCACCGGGGAGCTGTTTTTT

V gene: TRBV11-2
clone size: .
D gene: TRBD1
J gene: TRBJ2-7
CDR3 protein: CASSSRTGTGSYEQYF
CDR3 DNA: TGTGCCAGCAGCTCGCGAACCGGGACAGGGTCCTACGAGCAGTACTTC

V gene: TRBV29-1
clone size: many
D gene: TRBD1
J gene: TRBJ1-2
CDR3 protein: CSVENRGVEGYTF
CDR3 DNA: TGCAGCGTTGAAAACAGGGGTGTAGAAGGCTACACCTTC

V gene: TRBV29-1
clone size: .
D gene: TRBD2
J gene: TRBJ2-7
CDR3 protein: CSVELAGGPGYEQYF
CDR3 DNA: TGCAGCGTTGAACTAGCGGGAGGGCCGGGGTACGAGCAGTACTTC

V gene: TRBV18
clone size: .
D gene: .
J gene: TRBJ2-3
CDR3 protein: CASSNGRPSTDTQYF
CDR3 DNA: TGTGCCAGCTCAAACGGGCGGCCGAGCACAGATACGCAGTATTTT

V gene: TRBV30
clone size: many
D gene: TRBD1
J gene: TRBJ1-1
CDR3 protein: CAWRPGQGNTEAFF
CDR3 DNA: TGTGCCTGGAGACCGGGACAGGGTAACACTGAAGCTTTCTTT

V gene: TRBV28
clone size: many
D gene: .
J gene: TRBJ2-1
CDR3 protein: CASSLILGSLSGNEQFF
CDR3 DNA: TGTGCCAGCAGTTTAATTCTTGGTAGCCTCTCTGGGAATGAGCAGTTCTTC

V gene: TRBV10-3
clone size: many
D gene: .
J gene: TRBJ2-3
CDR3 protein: CAISGTAGPDTQYF
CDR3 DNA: TGTGCCATCAGTGGGACAGCGGGCCCAGATACGCAGTATTTT

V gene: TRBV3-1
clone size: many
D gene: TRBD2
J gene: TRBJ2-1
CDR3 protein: CASSPLAGENEQFF
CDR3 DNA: TGTGCCAGCAGCCCACTAGCGGGAGAGAATGAGCAGTTCTTC

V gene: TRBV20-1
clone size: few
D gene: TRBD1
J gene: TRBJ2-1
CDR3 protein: CSARDDGTGRVISYNEQFF
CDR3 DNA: TGCAGTGCTAGAGATGATGGGACAGGGAGGGTTATCTCCTACAATGAGCAGTTCTTC

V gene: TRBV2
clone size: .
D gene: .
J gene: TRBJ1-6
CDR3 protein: CASSERQGASPLHF
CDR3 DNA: TGTGCCAGCAGTGAAAGGCAGGGCGCTTCACCCCTCCACTTT

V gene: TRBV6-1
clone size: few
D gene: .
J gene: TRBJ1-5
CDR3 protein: CASSFDGYSNQPQHF
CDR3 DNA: TGTGCCAGCAGCTTCGACGGATATAGCAATCAGCCCCAGCATTTT

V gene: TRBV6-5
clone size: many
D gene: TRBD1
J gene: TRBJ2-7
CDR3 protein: CASSYQTGNGEQYF
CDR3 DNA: TGTGCCAGCAGTTACCAGACAGGGAACGGCGAGCAGTACTTC

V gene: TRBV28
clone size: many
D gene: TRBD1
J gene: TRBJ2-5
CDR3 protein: CASRELHRGWQETQYF
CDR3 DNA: TGTGCCAGCAGGGAATTACACAGGGGGTGGCAAGAGACCCAGTACTTC

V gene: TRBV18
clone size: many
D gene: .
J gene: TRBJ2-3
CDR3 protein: CASSPLQFGPDTQYF
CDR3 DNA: TGTGCCAGCTCACCATTACAGTTTGGTCCAGATACGCAGTATTTT

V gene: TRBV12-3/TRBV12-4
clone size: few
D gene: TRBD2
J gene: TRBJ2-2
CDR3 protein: CASSFRPGGTGELFF
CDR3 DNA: TGTGCCAGCAGTTTTAGGCCGGGGGGCACCGGGGAGCTGTTTTTT

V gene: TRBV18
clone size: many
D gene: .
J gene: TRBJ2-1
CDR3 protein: CASSPRTAGNEQFF
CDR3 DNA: TGTGCCAGCTCACCCCGGACGGCTGGCAATGAGCAGTTCTTC

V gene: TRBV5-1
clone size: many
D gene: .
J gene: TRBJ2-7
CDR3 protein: CASSLSGQVYEQYF
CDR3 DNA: TGCGCCAGCAGCTTGTCAGGGCAGGTCTACGAGCAGTACTTC

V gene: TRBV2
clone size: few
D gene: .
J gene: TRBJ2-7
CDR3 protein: CASRGGGAPPYEQYF
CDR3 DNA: TGTGCCAGCAGGGGGGGCGGGGCCCCACCCTACGAGCAGTACTTC

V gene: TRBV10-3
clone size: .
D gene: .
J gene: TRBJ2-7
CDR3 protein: CAIRETGAYEQYF
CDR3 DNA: TGTGCCATCAGGGAGACGGGGGCCTACGAGCAGTACTTC

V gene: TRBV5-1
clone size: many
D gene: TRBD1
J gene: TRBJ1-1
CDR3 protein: CASSWGQGGGEAFF
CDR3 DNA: TGCGCCAGCAGCTGGGGACAGGGTGGTGGTGAAGCTTTCTTT